This T cell receptor beta chain comes out of a study of T cells in Graves' hyperthyroidism and ophthalmopathy. Stable disease denoted Graves' hyperthyroidism without ophthalmopathy progression within 18 months. From under 12 ml of fresh peripheral blood, PBMCs were isolated. General study points: Ophthalmopathy was distinguished from stable hyperthyroidism by 13 V-J signatures.

This clonotype appeared many times. The target antigen is unknown. RNA transcripts were the template for amplifying TCR beta CDR3 regions. Primed by the HTBI set, a first-round RT-PCR was run on the TCR CDR3. TCRdb fed the multiplex PCR reads into MiXCR, producing one record per CDR3 protein. The sample holds more than 550,000 distinct CDR3 sequences, 15% to 20% seen once. V dropped 0 bases and J dropped 4 bases, with 12 bases sitting between them. CDR1 WSHSY and CDR2 SAAADI come from the germline V gene. This CDR3 has 16 amino acids. V is TRBV10-2 and J is TRBJ2-2; tentative D call: TRBD2 (6 bases). This sequence was found in a man aged 50-59 years with Graves' hyperthyroidism. The specimen was blood. The DNA for the CDR3 is TGCGCCAGCAGTGAGTCGGGGGGAAAGGGCACCGGGGAGCTGTTTTTT. Translating it yields CASSESGGKGTGELFF.